These 17 T cell receptor beta chains were all obtained from the same sample, sequenced in a study of neurological immune-mediated disorders. TCRdb used MiXCR to reprocess the 5' RACE reads, holding one entry per CDR3 protein. The data show some 34,000 distinct CDR3 sequences, with over 1.2% seen just once and nearly 9.5% held by the top ten. Source material: PBMCs. These receptors all come from a woman aged 25 to 39 with multiple sclerosis.

By share, this clonotype ranks as medium-sized. The V call is TRBV5-1, the J call TRBJ2-6; possible D gene TRBD1, 6 bases. Germline V lookup: CDR1 SGHRS, CDR2 YFSETQ. The CDR3 runs 16 residues. Deletions cut 4 bases from V and 0 bases from J, with 11 bases between. The CDR3 spells CASSLDRFSGANVLTF. The CDR3 coding sequence is TGCGCCAGCAGCCTGGACAGATTCTCTGGGGCCAACGTCCTGACTTTC.

Worth noting for this clonotype: A much larger clone differs by one base, so this may be a read error. The chain links TRBV2 to TRBJ2-3; D is ambiguous. Germline V gene lookup returns CDR1 SNHLY and CDR2 FYNNEI. CDR3 size: 11 residues. DNA of the CDR3: TGTGACAGCGTTTACACAGATACGCAGTATTTT. Protein product: CDSVYTDTQYF.

This clonotype has ten or more counts. V gene TRBV3-1 combines with J gene TRBJ2-3; D may match TRBD1 or TRBD2 (6 bases each). Trimming removed 4 bases at V and 6 bases at J, with 14 bases between. There are 14 residues in the CDR3. Germline CDR1 is LGHDT and CDR2 is YNNKEL (reference sequence). The CDR3 reads CASSLLEGGDTQYF. The CDR3 bases are TGTGCCAGCAGCCTCTTGGAGGGGGGCGATACGCAGTATTTT.

This clonotype was recorded at least ten times. This sequence joins TRBV18 and TRBJ2-3, with a possible D match to TRBD2 (6 bases). The ends were cut back, 4 bases at V and 0 bases at J, with 17 bases in the middle. This CDR3 contains 17 residues. Germline CDR1 reads KGHSH; CDR2 reads LQKENI. This CDR3 is CASSLYAGSASTDTQYF. As DNA, the CDR3 is TGTGCCAGCTCACTGTATGCGGGGAGTGCTAGCACAGATACGCAGTATTTT. The full variable domain, its missing parts supplied by reference TRBV18 and TRBJ2-3, is NAGVMQNPRHLVRRRGQEARLRCSPMKGHSHVYWYRQLPEEGLKFMVYLQKENIIDESGMPKERFSAEFPKEGPSILRIQQVVRGDSAAYFCASSLYAGSASTDTQYFGPGTRLTVL.

At least ten counts were recorded for this clonotype. The rearrangement links TRBV11-2 to TRBJ1-4, with TRBD1 matching over 9 bases. The CDR3 length is 15 residues. V shed 5 bases, J shed 7 bases, and the junction held 8 bases outside the gene matches. Germline V gene lookup returns CDR1 SGHAT and CDR2 FQNNGV. CDR3 amino acids: CASSVVGQGSEKLFF. In nucleotides, the CDR3 is TGTGCCAGCAGCGTAGTGGGACAGGGAAGTGAAAAACTGTTTTTT.

This clonotype was detected many times. The chain uses TRBV7-9 and TRBJ2-3; 10 positions agree with TRBD1. CDR1 is SEHNR, CDR2 FQNEAQ, per germline (reference sequence). The CDR3 is 14 amino acids. The J segment lost 4 bases and the V segment lost 6 bases, leaving 4 bases of the junction unmatched. The CDR3, as DNA: TGTGCCAGCAGTCGACAGGGGGCTCCAGATACGCAGTATTTT. This encodes CASSRQGAPDTQYF.

This clonotype appeared many times. This chain joins TRBV5-1 and TRBJ1-3; D not certain. This CDR3 comprises 14 residues. Germline-derived CDR1 and CDR2 are SGHRS and YFSETQ. V was pared by 8 bases and J by 3 bases, with 15 bases between. The CDR3 is CASEGTVNGNTIYF. CDR3 nucleotides: TGCGCCAGTGAGGGTACAGTCAATGGAAACACCATATATTTT.

This clonotype was observed at least ten times. The CDR3 DNA reads as TGTGCCAGCAGCCAGTCAGCGGGGGTAAAGACCCAGTACTTC. This sequence encodes CASSQSAGVKTQYF. The genes are TRBV3-1 and TRBJ2-5, with 8 positions matching TRBD2. The length of the CDR3 is 14 residues. CDR1 and CDR2 (germline): LGHDT, YNNKEL (reference sequence). V was pared by 3 bases and J by 6 bases, with 6 bases of the junction left unmatched.

This clonotype was seen ten or more times. The chain combines TRBV18 with TRBJ1-3; weak D call: TRBD1 (6 bases). Per germline, CDR1 KGHSH and CDR2 LQKENI. Trimming removed 0 bases at V and 0 bases at J, with 9 bases between. CDR3 length: 16 residues. The CDR3 loop is CASSPPDRLSGNTIYF. The CDR3 DNA is TGTGCCAGCTCACCACCGGACAGACTCTCTGGAAACACCATATATTTT.

This clonotype was seen repeatedly, ten times or more. The chain uses TRBV27 and TRBJ2-1; D remains ambiguous. Trimming removed 3 bases from V and 6 bases from J, with 12 bases in between. Germline CDR1 and CDR2: MNHEY and SMNVEV (reference sequence). This CDR3 region has 14 residues. The CDR3, as DNA: TGTGCCAGCAGTTTTTTTAAGGGTCCCAATGAGCAGTTCTTC. This encodes CASSFFKGPNEQFF.

In its sample, this clonotype was seen many times. The chain carries TRBV20-1 and TRBJ1-2; D unresolved. Germline CDR1 is DFQATT and CDR2 is SNEGSKA (reference sequence). This CDR3 is 15 amino acids long. With 1 base removed from V and 3 bases from J, the gap between germline ends came to 15 bases. The CDR3 reads CSARVIKASDYGYTF. The CDR3 bases are TGCAGTGCTAGAGTTATTAAGGCAAGTGACTATGGCTACACCTTC.

This clonotype was counted ten times or more. The DNA for the CDR3 is TGTGCCAGCAGCTTGGTCGGAGGGGATACCTACGAGCAGTACTTC. Amino acids: CASSLVGGDTYEQYF. V is TRBV5-6 and J is TRBJ2-7; possibly TRBD2 for D (6 bases). Germline CDR1 is SGHDT and CDR2 is YYEEEE. The ends were cut back, 0 bases at V and 2 bases at J, with 12 bases in the middle. CDR3 length: 15 residues. Looking up the rest from reference TRBV5-6 and TRBJ2-7 gives the full variable domain: DAGVTQSPTHLIKTRGQQVTLRCSPKSGHDTVSWYQQALGQGPQFIFQYYEEEERQRGNFPDRFSGHQFPNYSSELNVNALLLGDSALYLCASSLVGGDTYEQYFGPGTRLTVT.

This clonotype was seen at least ten times. The rearrangement uses TRBV10-2 and TRBJ2-7; no firm D call. The length of the CDR3 is 14 residues. V was pared by 11 bases and J by 0 bases, with 17 bases between. Germline loops: CDR1 WSHSY, CDR2 SAAADI. The DNA for the CDR3 is TGCGCCGCCTCATTAGCCGGCGGCTCCTACGAGCAGTACTTC. This sequence encodes CAASLAGGSYEQYF.

This clonotype was picked up many times. The chain recombines TRBV3-1 with TRBJ1-1; D gene ambiguous. The germline V gene encodes CDR1 LGHDT and CDR2 YNNKEL (reference sequence). Trimming removed 4 bases from V and 5 bases from J, with 14 bases in between. The CDR3 sequence is 14 residues long. CDR3 protein: CASSRTPLGTEAFF. The CDR3 DNA is TGTGCCAGCAGCCGGACTCCACTGGGGACTGAAGCTTTCTTT. The full variable domain, with the rest looked up from reference TRBV3-1 and TRBJ1-1, is DTAVSQTPKYLVTQMGNDKSIKCEQNLGHDTMYWYKQDSKKFLKIMFSYNNKELIINETVPNRFSPKSPDKAHLNLHINSLELGDSAVYFCASSRTPLGTEAFFGQGTRLTVV.

This clonotype came up many times. This chain joins TRBV7-9 and TRBJ1-5; D gene unclear. Trimming pared 2 bases from V and 5 bases from J, leaving 7 bases between. CDR1 SEHNR and CDR2 FQNEAQ come from the germline V gene (reference sequence). This CDR3 has 13 residues. The CDR3 DNA reads TGTGCCAGCAGCTTACTGTATGATCAGCCCCAGCATTTT. Protein product: CASSLLYDQPQHF. Full variable domain (missing parts from reference TRBV7-9 and TRBJ1-5): DTGVSQNPRHKITKRGQNVTFRCDPISEHNRLYWYRQTLGQGPEFLTYFQNEAQLEKSRLLSDRFSAERPKGSFSTLEIQRTEQGDSAMYLCASSLLYDQPQHFGDGTRLSIL.

This clonotype has at least ten counts. The gene calls are TRBV5-6 and TRBJ2-2, with a tentative D call TRBD2 (7 bases). Germline CDR1 and CDR2: SGHDT and YYEEEE. CDR3 length: 16 residues. The V end lost 0 bases, the J end lost 6 bases, and 15 bases lay between the germline ends. The CDR3 loop is CASSLVRGGFAGELFF. The CDR3 nucleotides are TGTGCCAGCAGCTTGGTCCGCGGGGGCTTCGCCGGGGAGCTGTTTTTT.

This clonotype was counted ten times or more. This chain joins TRBV5-1 and TRBJ2-1; TRBD1 or TRBD2 may be the D gene (5 bases each). Germline V lookup: CDR1 SGHRS, CDR2 YFSETQ. V was shortened by 0 bases and J by 9 bases, with 19 bases between the two germline ends. The CDR3 runs 16 residues. For the CDR3, the DNA is TGCGCCAGCAGCTTGGAGGGCTATGGGGGTCGTAGTGAGCAGTTCTTC. It yields the protein CASSLEGYGGRSEQFF.